These 10 T cell receptor beta chains were all obtained from the same sample, sequenced in a study of shared clonotypes between healthy human individuals (dated by TCRdb to about 2020). To prepare the library, the immunoSEQ multiplex PCR assay was applied. In its TCRdb copy, this immuneACCESS table keeps in-frame sequences only and misses some clones. Where compared with another copy, unresolved V genes explain less than half of these, and the others have no known cause. Present in this sample are some 550,000 clones, about 96% of which were seen just once. Jointly, the top ten make up roughly 0.055% of the sample. Source material: naive CD4+ T cells sorted from blood. The intended sense of this specimen's cell subset or site label: CD45RA+ positively selected. The receptors derive from a woman aged 25 to 39 in good health.

The rearrangement uses TRBV27 and TRBJ1-1; tentative D call: TRBD1 (5 bases). The V gene's germline CDR1 is MNHEY and CDR2 SMNVEV (reference sequence). The CDR3 is 15 amino acids. V gave up 5 bases and J gave up 0 bases, with 13 bases separating them. For the CDR3, the DNA is TGTGCCAGCAGTGCCGAACAGGTCATGAACACTGAAGCTTTCTTT. Translating it yields CASSAEQVMNTEAFF.

This clone has a single count. Other nucleotide sequences in the sample specify the same CDR3. CDR3: CASSAGGPGNTIYF. As DNA, the CDR3 is TGTGCCAGCAGCGCTGGGGGACCTGGAAACACCATATATTTT. This chain links TRBV2 with TRBJ1-3, with D perhaps TRBD1 (5 bases). The ends were cut back, 6 bases at V and 2 bases at J, with 11 bases in the middle. The germline V gene encodes CDR1 SNHLY and CDR2 FYNNEI. The CDR3 sequence is 14 residues long.

The CDR3 DNA reads as TGTGCCAGCACCTCCTCCCTAGCGGGAGGTCTCTACGAGCAGTACTTC. It is translated as CASTSSLAGGLYEQYF. The chain links TRBV28 to TRBJ2-7, with 11 bases lining up with TRBD2. Germline CDR1 reads MDHEN; CDR2 reads SYDVKM. The V gene end was trimmed by 7 bases and the J gene end by 3 bases; junction bases not matched to a gene: 11. CDR3 length: 16 amino acids.

The CDR3 DNA is TGCAGCGTTGAAGAGGTACAGGGGTTCTCCTACGAGCAGTACTTC. As protein: CSVEEVQGFSYEQYF. This chain connects TRBV29-1 to TRBJ2-7, with 7 positions matching TRBD1. V shed 0 bases and J 0 bases; nucleotides not matched to a gene: 5. This CDR3 is built from 15 residues. CDR1 and CDR2 (germline): SQVTM, ANQGSEA.

This chain connects TRBV10-1 to TRBJ2-1; 11 bases line up with TRBD1. There are 16 residues in the CDR3. The V gene's germline CDR1 is WNHNN and CDR2 SYGVQD (reference sequence). With 3 bases clipped from V and 9 bases from J, the junction kept 10 bases outside the gene matches. The CDR3 DNA is TGCGCCAGCAGTGAAAGTGTGGACAGGGGGCAGGGTGAGCAGTTCTTC. This encodes CASSESVDRGQGEQFF.

The V gene is TRBV28, the J gene TRBJ1-5; D gene ambiguous. CDR1 and CDR2 (germline): MDHEN, SYDVKM. This CDR3 is 13 amino acids long. V was cut by 8 bases and J by 5 bases, with 13 bases left in between. The chain's CDR3 is CASVRGVDQPQHF. DNA of the CDR3: TGTGCCAGCGTCCGGGGAGTAGATCAGCCCCAGCATTTT. Full variable domain (missing parts from reference TRBV28 and TRBJ1-5): DVKVTQSSRYLVKRTGEKVFLECVQDMDHENMFWYRQDPGLGLRLIYFSYDVKMKEKGDIPEGYSVSREKKERFSLILESASTNQTSMYLCASVRGVDQPQHFGDGTRLSIL.

The rearrangement joins TRBV7-2 to TRBJ2-5; the match to TRBD1 covers 7 bases. The V segment lost 6 bases and the J segment 3 bases; nucleotides outside the gene matches: 7. The CDR3 covers 14 residues. Germline V gene data show CDR1 as SGHTA and CDR2 as FQGNSA. This CDR3 is CASSRGQLKETQYF. The CDR3 DNA follows: TGTGCCAGCAGTAGGGGACAGCTGAAAGAGACCCAGTACTTC.

V gene TRBV7-7 combines with J gene TRBJ2-5; TRBD2 matches at 12 bases. Germline CDR1 and CDR2: SSHAT and FNYEAQ (reference sequence). The ends lost 1 base at V and 2 bases at J; junction bases unmatched: 2. The CDR3 contains 16 residues. The CDR3 protein is CASSLGLAGAQETQYF. CDR3 DNA sequence: TGTGCCAGCAGCTTAGGACTAGCGGGGGCACAAGAGACCCAGTACTTC.

The V call is TRBV2, the J call TRBJ1-1; TRBD1 matches at 8 bases. Germline V CDR1 and CDR2: SNHLY, FYNNEI. Trimming removed 7 bases from V and 5 bases from J; junction bases left unmatched: 6. The CDR3 has 13 residues. The CDR3 spells CASNGQGWTEAFF. Here the CDR3 DNA reads TGTGCCAGCAATGGACAGGGTTGGACTGAAGCTTTCTTT.

This chain connects TRBV28 to TRBJ2-1; a weak D match, TRBD1 (5 bases). Trimming left V 2 bases short and J 0 bases short, with 8 bases between. Germline CDR1 is MDHEN and CDR2 is SYDVKM. The CDR3 runs to 15 residues. For the CDR3, the DNA is TGTGCCAGCAGTTTACCTGACAGCTCCTACAATGAGCAGTTCTTC. Its protein product is CASSLPDSSYNEQFF.